This T cell receptor beta chain derives from a study of shared clonotypes between healthy human individuals. TCRdb's copy holds only in-frame clones and misses some; the assay was immunoSEQ multiplex PCR. The profile shows hundreds of thousands of clones, approximately 96% of them singletons. Naive-designated CD8 cells lacked CD45RO, were positively enriched for CCR7, and omitted terminally differentiated effector memory CD45RA+ cells. The receptor was derived from a woman aged 25 to 45 in good health. The sample was naive CD8+ T cells sorted from blood.

CDR3 DNA: TGTGCCTGGGAGTCTCTCGACACAGACTACGAGCAGTACTTC. Its protein is CAWESLDTDYEQYF. The chain recombines TRBV30 with TRBJ2-7; D is unresolved. Germline V gives CDR1 GTSNPN, CDR2 SVGIG (reference sequence). Trimming stripped 5 bases from V and 3 bases from J, with 17 bases between. The CDR3 sequence is 14 residues long.